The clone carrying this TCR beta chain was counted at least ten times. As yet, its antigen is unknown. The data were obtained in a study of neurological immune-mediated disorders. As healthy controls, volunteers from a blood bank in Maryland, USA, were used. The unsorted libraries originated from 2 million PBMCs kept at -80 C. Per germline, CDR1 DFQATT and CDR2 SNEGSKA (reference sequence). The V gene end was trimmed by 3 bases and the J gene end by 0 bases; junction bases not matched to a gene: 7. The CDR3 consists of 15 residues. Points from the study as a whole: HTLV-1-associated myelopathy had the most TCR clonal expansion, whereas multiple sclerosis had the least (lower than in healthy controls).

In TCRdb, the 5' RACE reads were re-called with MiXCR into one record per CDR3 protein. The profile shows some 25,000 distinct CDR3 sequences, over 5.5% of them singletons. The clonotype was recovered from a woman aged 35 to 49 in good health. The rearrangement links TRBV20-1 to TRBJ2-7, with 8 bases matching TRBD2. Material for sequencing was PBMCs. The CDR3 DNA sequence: TGCAGTGCTAGCGTACTAGCGGAAAGCTCCTACGAGCAGTACTTC. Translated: CSASVLAESSYEQYF.